These T cell receptor beta chains were read from a single sample in a study of cytomegalovirus exposure and HLA in healthy donors. The method was immunoSEQ multiplex PCR; TCRdb's version includes in-frame clones alone and lacks a portion of them. Seen here are around 130,000 clones, about 8.5% observed once, and the top ten hold about 5.5%. The sequencing input was PBMCs. The receptors stem from a man aged 40-55 years in good health and CMV-seronegative. Each CDR3 is given without its conserved first and last residue. Fields, in order: clone size, CDR3 length, J gene, V gene, CDR3 protein. Only part of the rows carry a size: once, few, many, or a class if the clone is expanded.

>NA|12|TRBJ1-5|TRBV27
ASSPHRVGQPQH
>few|13|TRBJ1-1|TRBV9
ASSVEVGAWTEAF
>NA|11|TRBJ1-1|TRBV7-2
ASSRRADTEAF
>few|13|TRBJ1-1|TRBV7-2
ASSLAGPGSAEAF
>NA|13|TRBJ2-3|TRBV5-1
ASSLEGGFPDTQY
>few|12|TRBJ1-2|TRBV10-1
ASSEEDRGDGYT
>few|13|TRBJ1-1|TRBV19
ASSYVGLVNTEAF
>few|10|TRBJ1-5|TRBV4-2
ASSQAGQPQH
>few|12|TRBJ2-5|TRBV2
ASSGGQLQETQY
>few|12|TRBJ2-2|TRBV5-1
ASMDTGITGELF
>NA|12|TRBJ2-3|TRBV28
ASKQDRATDTQY
>NA|13|TRBJ2-7|TRBV19
ASSEGTGYGYEQY
>NA|13|TRBJ1-1|TRBV10-3
AISPGEDTYAEAF
>NA|12|TRBJ1-4|TRBV29-1
SVQDGRGDEKLF
>few|11|TRBJ1-1|TRBV7-8
ASSRILNTEAF
>NA|13|TRBJ2-7|TRBV5-1
ASRWTGGSDYEQY
>few|15|TRBJ2-7|TRBV11-2
ASSLEVECGISYEQY
>few|13|TRBJ2-1|TRBV28
ASSPGTGLYNEQF
>NA|12|TRBJ1-5|TRBV10-1
ASRDRGRRQPQH
>NA|11|TRBJ2-7|TRBV6-5
ASRLRRDGEQY